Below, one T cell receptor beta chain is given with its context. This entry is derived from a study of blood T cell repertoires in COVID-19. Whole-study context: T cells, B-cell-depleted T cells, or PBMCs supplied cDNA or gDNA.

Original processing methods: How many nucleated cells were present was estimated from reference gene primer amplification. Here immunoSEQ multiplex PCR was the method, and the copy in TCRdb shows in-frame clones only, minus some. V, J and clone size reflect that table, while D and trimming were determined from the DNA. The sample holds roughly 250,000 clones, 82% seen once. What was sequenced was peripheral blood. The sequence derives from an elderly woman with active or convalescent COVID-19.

The CDR3 loop is CASSLVSGTWTEAFF. As DNA, the CDR3 is TGCGCCAGCAGCTTGGTGTCCGGGACTTGGACTGAAGCTTTCTTT. The chain has TRBV5-1 and TRBJ1-1, with a possible D match to TRBD1 (5 bases). V lost 0 bases and J lost 5, with 14 bases in between. Per the germline V gene, CDR1 is SGHRS and CDR2 is YFSETQ. The CDR3 length is 15 residues.